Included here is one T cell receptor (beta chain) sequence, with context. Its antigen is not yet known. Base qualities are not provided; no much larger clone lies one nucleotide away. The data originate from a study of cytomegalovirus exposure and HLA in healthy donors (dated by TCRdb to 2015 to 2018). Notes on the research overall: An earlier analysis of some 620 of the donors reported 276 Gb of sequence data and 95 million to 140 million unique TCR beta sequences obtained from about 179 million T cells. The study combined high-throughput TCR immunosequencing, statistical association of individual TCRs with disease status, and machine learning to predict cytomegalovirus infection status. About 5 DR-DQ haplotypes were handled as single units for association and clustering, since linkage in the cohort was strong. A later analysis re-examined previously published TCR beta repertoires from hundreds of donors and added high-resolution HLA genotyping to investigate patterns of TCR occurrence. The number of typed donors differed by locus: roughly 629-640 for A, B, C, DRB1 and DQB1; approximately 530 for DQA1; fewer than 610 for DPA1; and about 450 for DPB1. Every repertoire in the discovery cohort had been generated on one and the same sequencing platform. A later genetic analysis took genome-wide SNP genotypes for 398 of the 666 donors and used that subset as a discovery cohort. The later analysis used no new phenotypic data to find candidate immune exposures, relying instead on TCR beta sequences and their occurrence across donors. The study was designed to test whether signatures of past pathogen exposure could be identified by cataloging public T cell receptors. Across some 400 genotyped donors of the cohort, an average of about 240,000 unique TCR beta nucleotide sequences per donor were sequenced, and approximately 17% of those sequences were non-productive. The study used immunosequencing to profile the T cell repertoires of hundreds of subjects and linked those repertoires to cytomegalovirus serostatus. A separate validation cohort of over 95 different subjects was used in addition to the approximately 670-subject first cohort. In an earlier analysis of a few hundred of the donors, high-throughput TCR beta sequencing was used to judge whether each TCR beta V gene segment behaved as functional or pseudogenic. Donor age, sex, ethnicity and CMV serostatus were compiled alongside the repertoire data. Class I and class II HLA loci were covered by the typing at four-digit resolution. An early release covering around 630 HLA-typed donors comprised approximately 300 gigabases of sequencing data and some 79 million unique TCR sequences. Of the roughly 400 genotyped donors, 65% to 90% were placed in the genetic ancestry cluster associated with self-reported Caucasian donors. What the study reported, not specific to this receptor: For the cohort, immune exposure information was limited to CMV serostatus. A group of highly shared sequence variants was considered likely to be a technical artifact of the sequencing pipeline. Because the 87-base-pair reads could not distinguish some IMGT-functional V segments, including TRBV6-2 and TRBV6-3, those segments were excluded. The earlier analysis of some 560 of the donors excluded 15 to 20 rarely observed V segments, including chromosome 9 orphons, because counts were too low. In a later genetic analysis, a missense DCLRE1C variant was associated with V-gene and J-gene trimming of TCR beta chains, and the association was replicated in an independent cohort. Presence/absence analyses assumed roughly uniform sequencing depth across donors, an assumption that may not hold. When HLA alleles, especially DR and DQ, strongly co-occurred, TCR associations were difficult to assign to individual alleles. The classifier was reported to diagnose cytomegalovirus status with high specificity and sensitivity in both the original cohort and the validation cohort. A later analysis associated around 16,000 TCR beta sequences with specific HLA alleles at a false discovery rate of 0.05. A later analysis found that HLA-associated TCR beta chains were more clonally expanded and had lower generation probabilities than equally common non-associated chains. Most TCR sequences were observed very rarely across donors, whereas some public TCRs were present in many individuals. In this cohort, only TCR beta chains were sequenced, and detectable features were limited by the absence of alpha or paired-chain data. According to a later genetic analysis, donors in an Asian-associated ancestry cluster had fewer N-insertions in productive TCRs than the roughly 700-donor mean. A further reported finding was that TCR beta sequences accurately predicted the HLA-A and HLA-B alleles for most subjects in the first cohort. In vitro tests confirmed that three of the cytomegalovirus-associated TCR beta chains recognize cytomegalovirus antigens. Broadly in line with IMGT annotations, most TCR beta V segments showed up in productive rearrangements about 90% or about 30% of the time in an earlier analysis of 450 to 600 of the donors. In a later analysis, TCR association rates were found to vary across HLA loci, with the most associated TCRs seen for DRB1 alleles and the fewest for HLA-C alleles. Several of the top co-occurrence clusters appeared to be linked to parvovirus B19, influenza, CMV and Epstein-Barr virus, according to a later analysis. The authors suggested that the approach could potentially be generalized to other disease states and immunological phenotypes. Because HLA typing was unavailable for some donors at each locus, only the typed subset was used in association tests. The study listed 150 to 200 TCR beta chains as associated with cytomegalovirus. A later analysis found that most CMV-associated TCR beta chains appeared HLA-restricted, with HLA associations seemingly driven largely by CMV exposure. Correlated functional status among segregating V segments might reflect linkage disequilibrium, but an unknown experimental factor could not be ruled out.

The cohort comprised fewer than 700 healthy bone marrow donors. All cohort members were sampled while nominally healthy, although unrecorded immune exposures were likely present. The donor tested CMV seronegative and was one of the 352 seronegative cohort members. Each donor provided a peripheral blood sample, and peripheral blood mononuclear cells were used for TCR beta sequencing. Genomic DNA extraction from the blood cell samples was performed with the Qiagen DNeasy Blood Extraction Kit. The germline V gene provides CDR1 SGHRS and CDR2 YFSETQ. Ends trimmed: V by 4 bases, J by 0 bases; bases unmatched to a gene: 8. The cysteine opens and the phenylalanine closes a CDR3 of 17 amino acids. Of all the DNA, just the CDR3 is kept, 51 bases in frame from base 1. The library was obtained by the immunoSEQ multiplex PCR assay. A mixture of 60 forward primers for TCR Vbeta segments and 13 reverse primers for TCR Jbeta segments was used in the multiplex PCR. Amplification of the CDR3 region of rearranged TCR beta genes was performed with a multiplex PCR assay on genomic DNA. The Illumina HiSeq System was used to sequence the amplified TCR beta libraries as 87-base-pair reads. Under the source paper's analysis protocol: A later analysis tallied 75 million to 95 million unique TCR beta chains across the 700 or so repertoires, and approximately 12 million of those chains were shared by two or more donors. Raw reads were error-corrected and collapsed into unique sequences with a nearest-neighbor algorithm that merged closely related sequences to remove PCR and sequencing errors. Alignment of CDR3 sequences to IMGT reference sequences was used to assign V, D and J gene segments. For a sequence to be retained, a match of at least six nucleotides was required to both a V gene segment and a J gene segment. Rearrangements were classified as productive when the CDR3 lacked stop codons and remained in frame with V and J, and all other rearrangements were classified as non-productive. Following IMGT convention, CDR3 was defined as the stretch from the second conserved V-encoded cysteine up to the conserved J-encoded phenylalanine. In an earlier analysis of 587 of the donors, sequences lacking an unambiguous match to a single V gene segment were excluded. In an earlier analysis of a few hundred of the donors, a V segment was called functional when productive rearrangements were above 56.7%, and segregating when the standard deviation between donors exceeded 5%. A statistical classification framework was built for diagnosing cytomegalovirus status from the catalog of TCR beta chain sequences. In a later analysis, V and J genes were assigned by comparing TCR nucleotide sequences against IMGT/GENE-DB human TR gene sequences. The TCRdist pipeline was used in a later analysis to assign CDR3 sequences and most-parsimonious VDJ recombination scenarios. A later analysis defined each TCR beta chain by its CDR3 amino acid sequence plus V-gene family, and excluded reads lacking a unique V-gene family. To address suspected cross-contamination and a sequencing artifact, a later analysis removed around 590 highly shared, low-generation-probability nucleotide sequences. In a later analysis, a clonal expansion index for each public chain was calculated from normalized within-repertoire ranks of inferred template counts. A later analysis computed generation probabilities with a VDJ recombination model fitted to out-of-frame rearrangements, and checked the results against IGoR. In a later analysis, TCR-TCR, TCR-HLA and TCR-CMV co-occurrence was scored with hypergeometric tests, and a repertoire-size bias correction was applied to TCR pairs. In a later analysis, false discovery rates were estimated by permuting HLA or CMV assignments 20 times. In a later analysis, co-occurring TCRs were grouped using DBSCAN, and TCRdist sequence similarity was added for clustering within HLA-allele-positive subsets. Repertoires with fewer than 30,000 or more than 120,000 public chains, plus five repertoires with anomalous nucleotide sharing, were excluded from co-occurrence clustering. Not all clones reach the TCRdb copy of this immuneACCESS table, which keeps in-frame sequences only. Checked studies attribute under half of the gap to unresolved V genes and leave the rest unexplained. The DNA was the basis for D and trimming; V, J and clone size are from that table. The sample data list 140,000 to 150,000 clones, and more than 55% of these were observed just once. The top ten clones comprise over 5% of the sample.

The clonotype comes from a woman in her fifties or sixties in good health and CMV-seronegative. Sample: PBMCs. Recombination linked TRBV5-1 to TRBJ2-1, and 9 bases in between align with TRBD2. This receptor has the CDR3 CASSPTSGGSSYNEQFF. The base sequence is TGCGCCAGCAGCCCCACCAGCGGGGGGAGCTCCTACAATGAGCAGTTCTTC.